These 27 T cell receptor beta chains were all obtained from the same sample, sequenced in a study of response to subunit inactivated influenza vaccine. One entry per CDR3 protein results from TCRdb running MiXCR on the RT-PCR reads. The sample carries roughly 620,000 distinct CDR3 sequences, around 11% recorded once. A further study also used this sample, focusing on T cells expressing NK-cell markers. According to that study: The TCR beta cDNA came from 5'RACE template switching with UMIs.

Sequencing used PBMCs from blood, obtained on the day of vaccination. All receptors derive from a man aged 45-65 years who received an inactivated influenza vaccine.

This clonotype was seen only a few times. The chain is built from TRBV7-9 and TRBJ2-1, with TRBD2 matching over 10 bases. The V segment lost 3 bases and the J segment 2 bases; nucleotides outside the gene matches: 7. Germline V gives CDR1 SEHNR, CDR2 FQNEAQ (reference sequence). This CDR3 spans 17 amino acids. The CDR3 nucleotides are TGTGCCAGCAGCTTTAGGTCCGGGACTAGCGCCTACAATGAGCAGTTCTTC. Protein: CASSFRSGTSAYNEQFF.

A few counts support this clonotype. This sequence joins TRBV4-3 and TRBJ1-2; D uncertain. The V end lost 0 bases, the J end lost 0 bases, and 8 bases lay between the germline ends. This CDR3 is 15 amino acids long. Germline CDR1 and CDR2: LGHNA and YSLEER. CDR3 sequence (DNA): TGCGCCAGCAGCCAAGAAGTAGGAGCTAACTATGGCTACACCTTC. It translates to CASSQEVGANYGYTF.

CDR3 amino acids: CSASNLLLPKSTGELFF. Written as DNA, the CDR3 is TGCAGTGCGAGCAACCTACTCCTCCCAAAGAGCACCGGGGAGCTGTTTTTT. The chain employs TRBV20-1 and TRBJ2-2; no firm D call. This CDR3 is built from 17 residues. V was shortened by 6 bases and J by 4 bases, with 24 bases between the two germline ends. CDR1 DFQATT and CDR2 SNEGSKA come from the germline V gene (reference sequence).

Only a few counts were recorded for this clonotype. This rearrangement joins TRBV7-9 to TRBJ1-4; the D is unclear. The V and J ends lost 1 base and 2 bases respectively, with 8 bases between them. Germline V gene sequence: CDR1 SEHNR, CDR2 FQNEAQ (reference sequence). CDR3 length equals 15 residues. CDR3 loop: CASSLGLTTNEKLFF. The CDR3 DNA reads TGTGCCAGCAGCTTAGGTCTGACGACTAATGAAAAACTGTTTTTT.

The chain uses TRBV24-1 and TRBJ2-7; D possibly corresponds to TRBD1 (6 bases). The length of the CDR3 is 13 residues. Germline V lookup: CDR1 KGHDR, CDR2 SFDVKD. The V and J ends lost 3 bases and 4 bases respectively, with 9 bases between them. The DNA of the CDR3 is TGTGCCACCAGTGATGTTACAGGGTACGAGCAGTACTTC. Residues: CATSDVTGYEQYF.

This clonotype was picked up a small number of times. The chain has TRBV29-1 and TRBJ1-2; D is unclear. CDR1 and CDR2 from the germline V gene are SQVTM and ANQGSEA. The V and J ends lost 0 bases and 8 bases respectively, with 13 bases between them. This CDR3 has 13 amino acids. The CDR3 DNA sequence: TGCAGCGTTGAAGAGTACCCAAGGAAGGGCTACACCTTC. It yields the protein CSVEEYPRKGYTF.

This clonotype was seen many times. The J gene is TRBJ2-7, the V gene TRBV20-1; TRBD2 is a possible D gene (5 bases). CDR3 length: 15 amino acids. Trimming took 0 bases from V and 0 from J, leaving 12 bases between them. CDR1 is DFQATT, CDR2 SNEGSKA, per germline (reference sequence). The CDR3 nucleotides read TGCAGTGCTAGAGATTGGGCGGGTGTCTCCTACGAGCAGTACTTC. Translated: CSARDWAGVSYEQYF.

CDR3 protein: CASSLTGTSGALAKNIQYF. DNA for the CDR3: TGTGCCAGCAGCTTAACTGGGACTAGCGGGGCTTTAGCCAAAAACATTCAGTACTTC. This sequence joins TRBV7-3 and TRBJ2-4; TRBD2 agrees at 13 bases. With V trimmed by 0 bases and J by 0 bases, 5 bases remained unmatched. CDR1 and CDR2 from the germline V gene are SGHTA and FQGTGA. The CDR3 covers 19 residues. Full variable domain (missing parts from reference TRBV7-3 and TRBJ2-4): GAGVSQTPSNKVTEKGKYVELRCDPISGHTALYWYRQSLGQGPEFLIYFQGTGAADDSGLPNDRFFAVRPEGSVSTLKIQRTERGDSAVYLCASSLTGTSGALAKNIQYFGAGTRLSVL.

This clonotype was observed a few times. The rearrangement uses TRBV7-2 and TRBJ2-1, with 7 bases lining up with TRBD1. CDR1 is SGHTA and CDR2 is FQGNSA in the germline V gene. The CDR3 totals 13 residues. Trimming at V came to 5 bases and at J to 6 bases, leaving 4 bases not matched to a gene. The CDR3 sequence is CASSGWDSNEQFF. The CDR3 coding sequence is TGTGCCAGCAGCGGATGGGACAGCAATGAGCAGTTCTTC.

In its sample, this clonotype was seen a few times. The J gene is TRBJ2-3, the V gene TRBV11-1, with TRBD2 identical over 15 bases. The CDR3 consists of 21 residues. Germline CDR1 SGHAT, CDR2 FQDESV (reference sequence). Trimming at V came to 5 bases and at J to 2 bases, leaving 17 bases not matched to a gene. The CDR3 DNA reads as TGTGCCAGCAGCAAAACTACTACACCGGGACTAGCGGGGGGAAACACAGATACGCAGTATTTT. Translating gives CASSKTTTPGLAGGNTDTQYF.

The chain uses TRBV2 and TRBJ2-2, with 13 bases lining up with TRBD2. Per the germline V gene, CDR1 is SNHLY and CDR2 is FYNNEI. Unmatched junction bases numbered 15, after V lost 6 bases and J lost 8 bases. The CDR3 is made up of 18 amino acids. The CDR3, as DNA: TGTGCCAGCAGGCCAACATCCGGGACTAGCGGGATTGTAGGGGAGCTGTTTTTT. This sequence encodes CASRPTSGTSGIVGELFF.

This clonotype was found a few times. The V and J genes are TRBV11-1 and TRBJ2-7; possibly TRBD1 for D (5 bases). In germline, CDR1 is SGHAT, CDR2 FQDESV (reference sequence). This CDR3 has 18 residues. The germline V and J ends were trimmed by 1 base and 1 base, with 20 bases remaining between them. The CDR3 loop is CASSLGSVWGGWSYEQYF. The CDR3 region has the DNA TGTGCCAGCAGCTTAGGGTCTGTATGGGGCGGCTGGTCCTACGAGCAGTACTTC.

The rearrangement uses TRBV2 and TRBJ2-7; 12 bases line up with TRBD2. V shed 6 bases and J 2 bases; nucleotides not matched to a gene: 5. The CDR3 runs to 15 residues. Germline lookup yields CDR1 SNHLY and CDR2 FYNNEI. In DNA form, the CDR3 reads TGTGCCAGCAGAGCAACTAGCGGGGGGACCTACGAGCAGTACTTC. Translating it yields CASRATSGGTYEQYF.

This clonotype has more than one count but fewer than ten. The V and J genes are TRBV20-1 and TRBJ2-7; 8 positions match TRBD1. Per germline, CDR1 DFQATT and CDR2 SNEGSKA (reference sequence). This CDR3 spans 15 amino acids. V was pared by 5 bases and J by 0 bases, with 9 bases of the junction left unmatched. The CDR3 nucleotides read TGCAGTGCTTGGACAGGGTTGTTCGACTCCTACGAGCAGTACTTC. Translated, it gives CSAWTGLFDSYEQYF.

This chain joins TRBV9 and TRBJ2-3; D ambiguous. Looked up from germline, CDR1 is SGDLS and CDR2 is YYNGEE. The CDR3 consists of 15 residues. Deletions cut 3 bases from V and 2 bases from J, with 13 bases between. The CDR3 DNA reads TGTGCCAGCAGCGGAGGACCCCTTGCCACAGATACGCAGTATTTT. Amino acid sequence: CASSGGPLATDTQYF.

This clonotype came up a few times. This chain uses TRBV5-6 with TRBJ2-2, with TRBD2 matching 13 bases. The CDR3 consists of 17 residues. Per the germline V gene, CDR1 is SGHDT and CDR2 is YYEEEE. V gave up 4 bases and J gave up 6 bases; unmatched junction bases: 9. The CDR3 loop reads CASSLPGLAGEAGELFF. CDR3 coding DNA: TGTGCCAGCAGCCTACCTGGACTAGCGGGAGAAGCCGGGGAGCTGTTTTTT.

The chain joins TRBV18 to TRBJ2-3; D is undetermined. This CDR3 comprises 13 residues. Germline V lookup: CDR1 KGHSH, CDR2 LQKENI. Trimming took off 6 bases at V and 0 bases at J, with 7 bases between the two ends. The CDR3 coding sequence is TGTGCCAGCTCCATGACTAGCACAGATACGCAGTATTTT. Amino acid sequence: CASSMTSTDTQYF. The full variable domain, its missing parts supplied by reference TRBV18 and TRBJ2-3, is NAGVMQNPRHLVRRRGQEARLRCSPMKGHSHVYWYRQLPEEGLKFMVYLQKENIIDESGMPKERFSAEFPKEGPSILRIQQVVRGDSAAYFCASSMTSTDTQYFGPGTRLTVL.

This clonotype was counted once. The chain joins TRBV27 to TRBJ2-7; the match to TRBD1 covers 9 bases. Per germline, CDR1 MNHEY and CDR2 SMNVEV (reference sequence). V lost 7 bases, J lost 2 bases, and 6 bases stayed unmatched. The CDR3 extends over 14 amino acids. The DNA for the CDR3 is TGTGCCAGCACAAGAAGACAGGGGGCCTACGAGCAGTACTTC. Translation: CASTRRQGAYEQYF.

This clonotype was detected only a few times. V and J are TRBV15 and TRBJ2-5; TRBD2 matches 10 bases. After removal of 6 bases from V and 1 base from J, the junction contained 8 bases not matched to a gene. Germline V gene sequence: CDR1 LNHNV, CDR2 YYDKDF (reference sequence). CDR3 length equals 16 residues. CDR3 loop: CATRAGTSAIQETQYF. CDR3 bases: TGTGCCACCAGAGCCGGGACTAGCGCCATCCAAGAGACCCAGTACTTC.

The V and J genes are TRBV7-9 and TRBJ2-1; D is undetermined. The V gene's germline CDR1 is SEHNR and CDR2 FQNEAQ (reference sequence). The CDR3 loop spans 11 amino acids. Deletions cut 7 bases from V and 9 bases from J, with 10 bases between. CDR3 sequence (DNA): TGTGCCAGCAACTATTTGGGTGAGCAGTTCTTC. Residues: CASNYLGEQFF.

The rearrangement joins TRBV24-1 to TRBJ2-5; D remains unclear. V was trimmed by 3 bases and J by 6 bases, leaving 13 bases between them. From germline, CDR1 is KGHDR and CDR2 SFDVKD. The CDR3 extends over 14 amino acids. The CDR3 protein is CATSDATTRQTQYF. The CDR3 DNA reads as TGTGCCACCAGTGATGCTACCACTCGCCAGACCCAGTACTTC.

This clonotype was seen more than once but under ten times. As DNA, the CDR3 is TGTGCCAGCCTTGGACCAGGGACAGATACGCAGTATTTT. Amino acid sequence: CASLGPGTDTQYF. This sequence joins TRBV12-3 or TRBV12-4 and TRBJ2-3; TRBD1 might be the D (5 bases). The CDR3 covers 13 residues. V dropped 8 bases and J dropped 3 bases, with 12 bases sitting between them.

CDR3: CATRAGLDQPQHF. CDR3 coding DNA: TGTGCCACCCGCGCAGGCCTCGATCAGCCCCAGCATTTT. V and J are TRBV10-3 and TRBJ1-5; D gene ambiguous. This CDR3 is 13 amino acids long. V was pared by 10 bases and J by 5 bases, with 15 bases between. Germline V gives CDR1 ENHRY, CDR2 SYGVKD.

The J gene is TRBJ2-5, the V gene TRBV4-2; no definite D call. This CDR3 region has 13 residues. V gave up 1 base and J gave up 5 bases, with 8 bases separating them. CDR1 LGHNA and CDR2 YNFKEQ come from the germline V gene. For the CDR3, the DNA is TGTGCCAGCAGCCAAGGAGATTGGGAGACCCAGTACTTC. It codes for CASSQGDWETQYF.

V usage is TRBV7-8 and J usage is TRBJ2-1; 9 bases align to TRBD1. Trimming at V came to 5 bases and at J to 1 base, leaving 6 bases not matched to a gene. Germline V CDR1 and CDR2: SGHVS, FQNEAQ. This CDR3 comprises 16 residues. As DNA, the CDR3 is TGTGCCAGCAGCCCACGGACAGGGGTTTCCTACAATGAGCAGTTCTTC. Residues: CASSPRTGVSYNEQFF.

This clonotype was counted between two and nine times. V gene TRBV12-3 or TRBV12-4 combines with J gene TRBJ1-5; D is unclear. This CDR3 is built from 14 residues. V dropped 7 bases and J dropped 3 bases, with 13 bases sitting between them. The CDR3 region is CASTSHQVNQPQHF. In DNA, the CDR3 is TGTGCCAGCACCTCCCATCAGGTCAATCAGCCCCAGCATTTT.

This chain connects TRBV12-3 or TRBV12-4 to TRBJ1-2; D remains unclear. This CDR3 is 13 amino acids long. V was clipped by 7 bases and J by 1 base, with 10 bases between them. In nucleotides, the CDR3 is TGTGCCAGCAAGATGGAGGGTAACTATGGCTACACCTTC. It translates to CASKMEGNYGYTF.